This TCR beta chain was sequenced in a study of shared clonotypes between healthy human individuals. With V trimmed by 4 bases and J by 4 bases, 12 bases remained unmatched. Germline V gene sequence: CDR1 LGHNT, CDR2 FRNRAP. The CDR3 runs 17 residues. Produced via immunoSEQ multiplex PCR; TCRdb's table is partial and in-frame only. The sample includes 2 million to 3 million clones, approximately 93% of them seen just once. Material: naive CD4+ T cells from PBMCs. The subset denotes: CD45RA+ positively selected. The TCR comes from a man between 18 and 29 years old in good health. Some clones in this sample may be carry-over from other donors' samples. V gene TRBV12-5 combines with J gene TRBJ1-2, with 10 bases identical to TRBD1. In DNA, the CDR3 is TGTGCTAGTGGTTCAGTTAAACCGGGACAGGGGTTCTATGGCTACACCTTC. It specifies CASGSVKPGQGFYGYTF. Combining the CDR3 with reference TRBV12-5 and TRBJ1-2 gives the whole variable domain DARVTQTPRHKVTEMGQEVTMRCQPILGHNTVFWYRQTMMQGLELLAYFRNRAPLDDSGMPKDRFSAEMPDATLATLKIQPSEPRDSAVYFCASGSVKPGQGFYGYTFGSGTRLTVV.